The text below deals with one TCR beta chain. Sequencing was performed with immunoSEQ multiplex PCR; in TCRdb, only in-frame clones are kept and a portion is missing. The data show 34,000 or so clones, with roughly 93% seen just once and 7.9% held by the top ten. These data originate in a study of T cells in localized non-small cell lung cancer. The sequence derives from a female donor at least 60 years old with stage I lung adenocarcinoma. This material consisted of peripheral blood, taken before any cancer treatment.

CDR3 protein: CASSLEVERQPQHF. In DNA, the CDR3 is TGTGCCAGCTCACTGGAGGTAGAGAGGCAGCCCCAGCATTTT. The gene calls are TRBV18 and TRBJ1-5; D gene unclear. Germline loops: CDR1 KGHSH, CDR2 LQKENI. The CDR3 covers 14 residues. The germline V and J ends were trimmed by 4 bases and 7 bases, with 14 bases remaining between them.